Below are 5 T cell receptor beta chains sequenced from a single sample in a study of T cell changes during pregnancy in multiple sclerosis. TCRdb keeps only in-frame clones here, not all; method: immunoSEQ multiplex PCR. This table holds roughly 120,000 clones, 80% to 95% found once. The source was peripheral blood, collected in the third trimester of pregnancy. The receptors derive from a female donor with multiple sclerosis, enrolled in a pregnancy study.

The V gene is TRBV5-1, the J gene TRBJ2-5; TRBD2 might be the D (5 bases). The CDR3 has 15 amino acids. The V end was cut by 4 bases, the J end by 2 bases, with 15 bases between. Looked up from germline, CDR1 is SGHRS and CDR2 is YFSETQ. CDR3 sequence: CASSPSGITQETQYF. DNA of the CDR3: TGCGCCAGCAGCCCCTCCGGGATAACACAAGAGACCCAGTACTTC.

The CDR3 coding sequence is TGTGCCAGTACCCCGACAGGCGCCCCTTCACCCCTCCACTTT. As protein: CASTPTGAPSPLHF. V and J are TRBV19 and TRBJ1-6; TRBD1 might be the D (6 bases). The V end lost 7 bases, the J end lost 9 bases, and 16 bases lay between the germline ends. The CDR3 totals 14 residues. Germline values: CDR1 LNHDA, CDR2 SQIVND (reference sequence).

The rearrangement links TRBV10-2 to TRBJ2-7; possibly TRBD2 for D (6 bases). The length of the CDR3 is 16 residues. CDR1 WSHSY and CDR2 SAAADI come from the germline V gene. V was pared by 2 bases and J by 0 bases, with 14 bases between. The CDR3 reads CASSEARGRSSYEQYF. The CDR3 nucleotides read TGCGCCAGCAGTGAGGCCCGGGGGAGAAGCTCCTACGAGCAGTACTTC.

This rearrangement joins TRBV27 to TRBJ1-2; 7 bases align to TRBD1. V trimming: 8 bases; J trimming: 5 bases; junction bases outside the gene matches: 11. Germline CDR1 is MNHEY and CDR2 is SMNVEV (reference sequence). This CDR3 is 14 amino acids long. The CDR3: CASSPWTGSYGYTF. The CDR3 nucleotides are TGTGCCAGCTCACCGTGGACAGGTTCTTATGGCTACACCTTC.

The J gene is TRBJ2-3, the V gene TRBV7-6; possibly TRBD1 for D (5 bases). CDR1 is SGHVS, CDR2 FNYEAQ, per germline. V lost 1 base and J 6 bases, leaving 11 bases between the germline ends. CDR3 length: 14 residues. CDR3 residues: CASSLDQGWDTQYF. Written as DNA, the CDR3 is TGTGCCAGCAGCTTAGACCAGGGATGGGATACGCAGTATTTT.